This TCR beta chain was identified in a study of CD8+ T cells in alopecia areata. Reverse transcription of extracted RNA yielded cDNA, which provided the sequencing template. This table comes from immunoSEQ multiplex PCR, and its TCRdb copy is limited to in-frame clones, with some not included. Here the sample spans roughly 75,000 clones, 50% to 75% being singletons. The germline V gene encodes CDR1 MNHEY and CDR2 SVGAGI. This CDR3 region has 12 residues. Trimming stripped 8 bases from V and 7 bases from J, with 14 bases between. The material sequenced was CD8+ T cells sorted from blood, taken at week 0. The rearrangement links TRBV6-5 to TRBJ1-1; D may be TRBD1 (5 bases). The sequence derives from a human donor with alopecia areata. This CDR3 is CASGGGDGEAFF. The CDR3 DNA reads TGTGCCAGCGGGGGTGGGGATGGTGAAGCTTTCTTT.